The 5 T cell receptor beta chains below all came from one sample that was sequenced in a study of cytomegalovirus exposure and HLA in healthy donors. Sequencing used immunoSEQ multiplex PCR; TCRdb keeps in-frame clones, though not all of them. The sample lists roughly 73,000 clones; 85% to 95% were seen once. Sequenced input: PBMCs. Every receptor here comes from a man younger than 35 in good health and CMV-seronegative.

The chain uses TRBV5-1 and TRBJ2-2, with TRBD2 as a possible D gene (5 bases). V lost 2 bases and J lost 6, with 5 bases in between. This CDR3 has 12 residues. Germline assignment: CDR1 SGHRS and CDR2 YFSETQ. This CDR3 reads CASSFGAGELFF. CDR3 DNA sequence: TGCGCCAGCAGCTTCGGGGCCGGGGAGCTGTTTTTT. The variable domain in full, with the rest retrieved from reference TRBV5-1 and TRBJ2-2, is KAGVTQTPRYLIKTRGQQVTLSCSPISGHRSVSWYQQTPGQGLQFLFEYFSETQRNKGNFPGRFSGRQFSNSRSEMNVSTLELGDSALYLCASSFGAGELFFGEGSRLTVL.

The CDR3: CASSEALGGGQPQHF. The CDR3 DNA reads as TGTGCCAGCAGTGAAGCGCTAGGGGGTGGTCAGCCCCAGCATTTT. The chain couples TRBV6-1 to TRBJ1-5; D possibly corresponds to TRBD1 (6 bases). CDR3 size: 15 residues. Germline V gives CDR1 MNHNS, CDR2 SASEGT. V was cut by 0 bases and J by 6 bases, with 12 bases left in between.

The chain links TRBV10-3 to TRBJ2-2, with 10 bases that match TRBD2. Losses at the gene ends were 4 bases for V and 0 bases for J; bases not matched to a gene: 8. From germline, CDR1 is ENHRY and CDR2 SYGVKD. The CDR3 contains 18 residues. CDR3 region: CAISGSGGAAANTGELFF. The DNA of the CDR3 is TGTGCCATCAGTGGGAGCGGGGGGGCCGCGGCGAACACCGGGGAGCTGTTTTTT.

This clone was seen only once. The chain carries TRBV30 and TRBJ1-1, with D possibly being TRBD1 (6 bases). CDR3 length: 14 amino acids. Trimming pared 3 bases from V and 4 bases from J, leaving 15 bases between. Germline V gene data show CDR1 as GTSNPN and CDR2 as SVGIG (reference sequence). The CDR3 spells CAWRHRERITEAFF. The CDR3 bases are TGTGCCTGGAGACACAGGGAGAGAATCACTGAAGCTTTCTTT.

The chain carries TRBV7-2 and TRBJ2-1, with 15 positions matching TRBD2. This CDR3 comprises 16 residues. The J segment lost 13 bases and the V segment lost 6 bases, leaving 13 bases of the junction unmatched. Germline CDR1 reads SGHTA; CDR2 reads FQGNSA. The CDR3 here is CASSPGLAGGLLTQFF. The CDR3 DNA reads TGTGCCAGCAGTCCCGGACTAGCGGGGGGGCTTCTCACCCAGTTCTTC.